Below, 16 T cell receptor beta chains from the same sample are listed, as sequenced in a study of CD8+CD57+ T cells in acquired aplastic anemia. Study-level points and caveats: Measurement in patients showed lower diversity in CD8+CD57+ cells than in total CD4+ and CD8+ pools.

An expansion of CD8+CD57+ cells by flow cytometry had been shown in patients chosen for sequencing. Genomic DNA templated the TCR beta VDJ and CDR3 profiling. Each CDR3 protein is one row after TCRdb ran MiXCR on the reads. The sample carries about 21,000 distinct CDR3 sequences, 40% recorded once. Their target antigens are unknown. Sequencing input: CD8+CD57+ T cells sorted from PBMCs. Documented subset: bead-enriched CD8+CD57+ effector memory T cells from SAA patients. The receptors derive from a human donor with aplastic anemia.

The chain joins TRBV19 to TRBJ2-1, with 7 bases that match TRBD2. V trimming: 7 bases; J trimming: 6 bases; junction bases outside the gene matches: 9. Germline V gives CDR1 LNHDA, CDR2 SQIVND (reference sequence). The CDR3 runs 14 residues. CDR3: CASTAGLVSNEQFF. In DNA form, the CDR3 reads TGTGCCAGTACCGCAGGACTAGTCAGCAATGAGCAGTTCTTC. The full variable domain, with the rest looked up from reference TRBV19 and TRBJ2-1, is DGGITQSPKYLFRKEGQNVTLSCEQNLNHDAMYWYRQDPGQGLRLIYYSQIVNDFQKGDIAEGYSVSREKKESFPLTVTSAQKNPTAFYLCASTAGLVSNEQFFGPGTRLTVL.

Many counts were recorded for this clonotype. V gene TRBV11-2 combines with J gene TRBJ1-4; 8 bases line up with TRBD1. With V trimmed by 5 bases and J by 6 bases, 5 bases remained unmatched. Germline CDR1 reads SGHAT; CDR2 reads FQNNGV. CDR3 length: 14 amino acids. The CDR3: CASSRTGLDEKLFF. In DNA form, the CDR3 reads TGTGCCAGCAGCCGGACAGGGTTGGATGAAAAACTGTTTTTT.

This sequence joins TRBV28 and TRBJ2-7, with D tentatively TRBD1 or TRBD2 (5 bases each). There are 12 residues in the CDR3. Trimming left V 3 bases short and J 3 bases short, with 6 bases between. The V gene's germline CDR1 is MDHEN and CDR2 SYDVKM. CDR3 loop: CASSLRGYEQYF. The CDR3 DNA reads as TGTGCCAGCAGTTTGAGGGGCTACGAGCAGTACTTC.

This clonotype was detected ten times or more. The chain has TRBV2 and TRBJ1-4; 11 positions agree with TRBD1. CDR1 and CDR2 from the germline V gene are SNHLY and FYNNEI. V shed 6 bases, J shed 7 bases, and the junction held 4 bases outside the gene matches. The CDR3 sequence is 14 residues long. CDR3 sequence reads: CASRDRGRSEKLFF. CDR3 DNA: TGTGCCAGCAGGGACAGGGGGCGGAGTGAAAAACTGTTTTTT.

V gene TRBV7-9 combines with J gene TRBJ2-7; TRBD2 might be the D (6 bases). CDR3 size: 14 residues. Trimming pared 1 base from V and 7 bases from J, leaving 14 bases between. Looked up from germline, CDR1 is SEHNR and CDR2 is FQNEAQ (reference sequence). CDR3 loop: CASSLGSGAGEQYF. For the CDR3, the DNA is TGTGCCAGCAGCTTAGGAAGTGGGGCGGGGGAGCAGTACTTC.

This chain joins TRBV24-1 and TRBJ2-3; either TRBD1 or TRBD2 may supply D (5 bases each). The germline V and J ends were trimmed by 7 bases and 1 base, with 11 bases remaining between them. Germline V gene sequence: CDR1 KGHDR, CDR2 SFDVKD. This CDR3 contains 14 residues. The CDR3 DNA reads TGTGCCACCAGCGGGACGCGGGGCACAGATACGCAGTATTTT. Encoded protein: CATSGTRGTDTQYF.

With respect to this clonotype: Germline is not matched at one junction end, which may reflect a read error. CDR3: CSAFLAVSSYNAQFF. CDR3 nucleotides: TGCAGTGCTTTCTTAGCGGTAAGCTCCTACAATGCGCAGTTCTTC. The rearrangement uses TRBV20-1 and TRBJ2-1; D is perhaps TRBD2 (6 bases). Germline-derived CDR1 and CDR2 are DFQATT and SNEGSKA (reference sequence). This CDR3 region has 15 residues.

A remark on this clonotype: The limits of the CDR3 on the DNA are not certain, so only TCRdb's listed CDR3 is given. CDR3 residues: CICSAKSGRDPGEAFF. This rearrangement joins TRBV25-1 to TRBJ1-1; whether TRBD1, the table's D call, matches the DNA was not checked. Termini included, the CDR3 measures 16 amino acids. Germline V gene lookup returns CDR1 MGHDK and CDR2 SYGVNS.

This clonotype has a single count. The chain is built from TRBV20-1 and TRBJ1-2; no definite D call. The CDR3 runs 13 residues. CDR1 is DFQATT and CDR2 is SNEGSKA in the germline V gene (reference sequence). Trimming cost V 3 bases and J 3 bases, with 11 bases left between them. The CDR3 DNA reads TGCAGTGCTAGGTTTTTAGGGCACTATGGCTACACCTTC. Residues: CSARFLGHYGYTF.

This clonotype was observed a handful of times. The J gene is TRBJ1-5, the V gene TRBV12-3 or TRBV12-4, with D uncertain. The CDR3 totals 12 residues. V was cut by 7 bases and J by 3 bases, with 7 bases left in between. The DNA of the CDR3 is TGTGCCAGCAAAACCCCCAATCAGCCCCAGCATTTT. It encodes CASKTPNQPQHF.

This clonotype was seen only a few times. The chain is built from TRBV14 and TRBJ1-1; a possible D gene is TRBD1 (5 bases). The V gene lost 1 base and the J gene lost 5 bases, with 23 bases spanning the gap. The CDR3 covers 18 residues. The germline V gene has CDR1 SGHDN and CDR2 FVKESK. CDR3 sequence reads: CASSQAQRGKWGGTEAFF. CDR3 coding DNA: TGTGCCAGCAGCCAAGCCCAGCGGGGGAAATGGGGGGGTACTGAAGCTTTCTTT.

The chain couples TRBV4-1 to TRBJ2-7; TRBD2 agrees at 9 bases. CDR1 is MGHRA, CDR2 YSYEKL, per germline. The CDR3 loop spans 14 amino acids. V trimming: 3 bases; J trimming: 4 bases; junction bases outside the gene matches: 4. The CDR3 sequence: CASSHAGGPYEQYF. The CDR3 region has the DNA TGCGCCAGCAGCCACGCGGGAGGGCCGTACGAGCAGTACTTC.

On this clonotype itself: Germline is not matched at one junction end, which may reflect a read error. The chain has TRBV7-9 and TRBJ1-2, with a weak D call TRBD1 (5 bases). This CDR3 is 13 amino acids long. Germline V gives CDR1 SEHNR, CDR2 FQNEAQ (reference sequence). The CDR3 DNA is TGTGCCAGCAGCTTTCTACAGGTGTCAGTTGCTGGCTTC. It specifies CASSFLQVSVAGF. Full variable domain (outside the CDR3, taken from reference TRBV7-9 and TRBJ1-2): DTGVSQNPRHKITKRGQNVTFRCDPISEHNRLYWYRQTLGQGPEFLTYFQNEAQLEKSRLLSDRFSAERPKGSFSTLEIQRTEQGDSAMYLCASSFLQVSVAGFGSGTRLTVV.

This chain joins TRBV28 and TRBJ2-3, with 11 nucleotides matching TRBD1. V shed 6 bases, J shed 2 bases, and the junction held 4 bases outside the gene matches. Germline CDR1 is MDHEN and CDR2 is SYDVKM. This CDR3 contains 15 residues. CDR3 in DNA: TGTGCCAGCAGCCGGGGACAGGGGGACACAGATACGCAGTATTTT. This sequence encodes CASSRGQGDTDTQYF.

V is TRBV7-6 and J is TRBJ2-7; no reliable D call. Trimming took 1 base from V and 2 from J, leaving 12 bases between them. Germline V gene sequence: CDR1 SGHVS, CDR2 FNYEAQ. The CDR3 is 15 residues long. The CDR3 DNA is TGTGCCAGCAGCTTAGAGCCCTCGGAGACCTACGAGCAGTACTTC. Its protein product is CASSLEPSETYEQYF.

V and J are TRBV20-1 and TRBJ2-7; perhaps D is TRBD1 or TRBD2 (5 bases each). Germline values: CDR1 DFQATT, CDR2 SNEGSKA (reference sequence). The CDR3 spans 14 residues. Trimming took 5 bases from V and 5 from J, leaving 19 bases between them. The CDR3 bases are TGCAGTGCTGCCCCGGGCCCGGGGCCGCACGAGCAGTACTTC. Its translation is CSAAPGPGPHEQYF.